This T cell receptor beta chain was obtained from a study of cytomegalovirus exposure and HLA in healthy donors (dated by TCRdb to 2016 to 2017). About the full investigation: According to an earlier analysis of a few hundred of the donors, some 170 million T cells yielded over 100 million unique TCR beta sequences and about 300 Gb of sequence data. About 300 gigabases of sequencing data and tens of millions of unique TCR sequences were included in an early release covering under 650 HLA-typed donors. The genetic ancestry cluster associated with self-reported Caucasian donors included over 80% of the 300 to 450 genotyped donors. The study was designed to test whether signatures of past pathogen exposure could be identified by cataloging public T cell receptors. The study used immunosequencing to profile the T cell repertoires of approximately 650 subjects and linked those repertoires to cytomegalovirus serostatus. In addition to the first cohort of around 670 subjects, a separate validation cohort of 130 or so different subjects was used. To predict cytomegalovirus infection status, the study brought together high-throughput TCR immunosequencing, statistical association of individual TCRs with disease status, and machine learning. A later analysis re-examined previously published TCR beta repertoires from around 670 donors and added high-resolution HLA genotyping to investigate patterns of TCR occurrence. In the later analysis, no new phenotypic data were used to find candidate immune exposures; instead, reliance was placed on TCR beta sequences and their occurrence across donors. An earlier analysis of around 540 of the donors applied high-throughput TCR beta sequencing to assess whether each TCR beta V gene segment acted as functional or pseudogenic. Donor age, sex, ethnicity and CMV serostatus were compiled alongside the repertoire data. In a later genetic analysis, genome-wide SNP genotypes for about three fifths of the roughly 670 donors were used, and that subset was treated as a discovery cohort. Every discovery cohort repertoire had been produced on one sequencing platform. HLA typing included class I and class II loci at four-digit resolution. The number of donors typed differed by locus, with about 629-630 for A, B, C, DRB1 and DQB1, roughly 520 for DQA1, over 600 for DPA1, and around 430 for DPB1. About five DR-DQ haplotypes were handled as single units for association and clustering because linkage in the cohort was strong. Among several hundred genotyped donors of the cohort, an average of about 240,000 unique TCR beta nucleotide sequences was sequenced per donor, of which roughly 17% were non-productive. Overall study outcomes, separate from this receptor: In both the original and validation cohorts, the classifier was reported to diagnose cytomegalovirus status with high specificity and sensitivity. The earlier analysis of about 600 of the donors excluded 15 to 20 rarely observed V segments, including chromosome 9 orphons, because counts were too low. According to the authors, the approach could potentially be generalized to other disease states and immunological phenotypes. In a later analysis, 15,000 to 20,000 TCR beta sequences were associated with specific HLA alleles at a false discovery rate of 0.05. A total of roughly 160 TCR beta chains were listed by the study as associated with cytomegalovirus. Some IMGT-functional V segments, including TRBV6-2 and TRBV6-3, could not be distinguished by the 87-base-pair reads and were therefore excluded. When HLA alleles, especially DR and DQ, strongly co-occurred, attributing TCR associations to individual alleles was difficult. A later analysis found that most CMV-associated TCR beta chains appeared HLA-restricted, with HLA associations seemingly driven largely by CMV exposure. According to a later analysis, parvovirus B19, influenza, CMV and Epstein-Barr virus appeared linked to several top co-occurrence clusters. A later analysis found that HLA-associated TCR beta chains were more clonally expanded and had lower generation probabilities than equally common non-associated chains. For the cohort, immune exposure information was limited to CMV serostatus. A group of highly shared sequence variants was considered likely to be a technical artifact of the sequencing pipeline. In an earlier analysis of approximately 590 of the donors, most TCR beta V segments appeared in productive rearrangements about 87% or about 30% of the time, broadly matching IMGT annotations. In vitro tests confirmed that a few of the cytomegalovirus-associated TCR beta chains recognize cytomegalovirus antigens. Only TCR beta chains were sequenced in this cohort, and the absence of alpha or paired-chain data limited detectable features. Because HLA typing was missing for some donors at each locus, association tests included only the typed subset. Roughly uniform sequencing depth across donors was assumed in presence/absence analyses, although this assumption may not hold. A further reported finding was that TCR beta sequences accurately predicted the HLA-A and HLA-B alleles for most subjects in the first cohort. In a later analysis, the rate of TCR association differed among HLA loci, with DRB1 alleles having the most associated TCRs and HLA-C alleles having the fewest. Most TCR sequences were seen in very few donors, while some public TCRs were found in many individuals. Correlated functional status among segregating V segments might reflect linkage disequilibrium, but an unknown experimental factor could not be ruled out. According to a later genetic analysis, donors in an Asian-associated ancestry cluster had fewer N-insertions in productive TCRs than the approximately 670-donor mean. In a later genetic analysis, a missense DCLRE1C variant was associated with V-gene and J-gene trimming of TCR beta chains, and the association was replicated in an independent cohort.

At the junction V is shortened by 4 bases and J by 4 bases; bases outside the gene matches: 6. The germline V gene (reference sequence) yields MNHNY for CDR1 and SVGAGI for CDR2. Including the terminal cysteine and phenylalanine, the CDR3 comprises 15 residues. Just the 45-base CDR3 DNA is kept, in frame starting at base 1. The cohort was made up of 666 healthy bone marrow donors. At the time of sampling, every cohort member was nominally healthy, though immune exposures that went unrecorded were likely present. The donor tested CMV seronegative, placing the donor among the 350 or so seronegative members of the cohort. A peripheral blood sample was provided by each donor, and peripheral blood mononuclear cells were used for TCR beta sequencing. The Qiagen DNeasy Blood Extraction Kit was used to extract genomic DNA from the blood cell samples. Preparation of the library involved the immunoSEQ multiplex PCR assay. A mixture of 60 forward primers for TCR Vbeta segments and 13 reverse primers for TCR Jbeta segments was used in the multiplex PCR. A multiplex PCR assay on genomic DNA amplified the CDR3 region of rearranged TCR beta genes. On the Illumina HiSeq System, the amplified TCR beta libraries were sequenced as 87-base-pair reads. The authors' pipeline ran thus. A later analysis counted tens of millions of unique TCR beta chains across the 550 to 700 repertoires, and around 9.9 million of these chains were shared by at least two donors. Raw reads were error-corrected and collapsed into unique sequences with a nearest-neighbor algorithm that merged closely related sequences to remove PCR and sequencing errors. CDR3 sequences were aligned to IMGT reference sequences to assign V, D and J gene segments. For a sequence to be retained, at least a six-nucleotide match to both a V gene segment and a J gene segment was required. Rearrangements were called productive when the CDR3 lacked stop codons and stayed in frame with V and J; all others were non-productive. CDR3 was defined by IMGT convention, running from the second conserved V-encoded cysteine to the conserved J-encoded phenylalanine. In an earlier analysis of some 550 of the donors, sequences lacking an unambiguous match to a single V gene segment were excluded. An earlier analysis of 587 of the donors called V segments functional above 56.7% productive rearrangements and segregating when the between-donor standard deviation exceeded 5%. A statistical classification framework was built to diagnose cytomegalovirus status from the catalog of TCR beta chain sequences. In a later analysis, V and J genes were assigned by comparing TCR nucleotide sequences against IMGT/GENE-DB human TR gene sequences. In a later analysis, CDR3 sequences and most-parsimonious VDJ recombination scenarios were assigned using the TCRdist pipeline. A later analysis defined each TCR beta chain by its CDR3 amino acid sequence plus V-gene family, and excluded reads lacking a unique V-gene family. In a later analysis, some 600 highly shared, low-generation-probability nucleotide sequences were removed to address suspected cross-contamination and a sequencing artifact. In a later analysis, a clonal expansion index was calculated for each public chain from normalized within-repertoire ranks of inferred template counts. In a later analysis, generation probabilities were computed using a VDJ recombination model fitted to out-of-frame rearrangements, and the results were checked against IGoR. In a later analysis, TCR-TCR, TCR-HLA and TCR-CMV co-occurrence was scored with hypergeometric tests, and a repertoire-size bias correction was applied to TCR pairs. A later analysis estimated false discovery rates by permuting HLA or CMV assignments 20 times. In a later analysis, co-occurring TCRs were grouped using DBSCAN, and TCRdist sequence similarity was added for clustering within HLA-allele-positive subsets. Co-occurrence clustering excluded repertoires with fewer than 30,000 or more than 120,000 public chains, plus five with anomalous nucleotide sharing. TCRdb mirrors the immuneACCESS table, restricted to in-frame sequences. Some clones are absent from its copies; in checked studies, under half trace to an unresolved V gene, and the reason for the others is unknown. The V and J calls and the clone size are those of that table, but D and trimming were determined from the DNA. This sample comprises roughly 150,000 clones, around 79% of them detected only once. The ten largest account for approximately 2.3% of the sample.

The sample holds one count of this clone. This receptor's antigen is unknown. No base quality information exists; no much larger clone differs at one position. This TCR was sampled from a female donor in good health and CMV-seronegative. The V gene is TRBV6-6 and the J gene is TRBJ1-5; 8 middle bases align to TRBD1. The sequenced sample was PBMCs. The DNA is TGTGCCAGCAGTTTTCAGGGGGCTGGAAATCAGCCCCAGCATTTT. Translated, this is CASSFQGAGNQPQHF.